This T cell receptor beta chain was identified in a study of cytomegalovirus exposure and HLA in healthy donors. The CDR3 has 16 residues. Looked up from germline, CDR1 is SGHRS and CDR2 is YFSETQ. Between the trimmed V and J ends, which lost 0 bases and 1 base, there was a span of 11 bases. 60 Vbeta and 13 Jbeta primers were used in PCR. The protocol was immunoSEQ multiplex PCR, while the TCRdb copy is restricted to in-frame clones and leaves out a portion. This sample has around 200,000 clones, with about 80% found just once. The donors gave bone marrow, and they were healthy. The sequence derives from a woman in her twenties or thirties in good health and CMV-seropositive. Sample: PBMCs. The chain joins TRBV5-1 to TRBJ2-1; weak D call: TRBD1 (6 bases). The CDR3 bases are TGCGCCAGCAGCTTGGTCGCAGGGGCTTCCTACAATGAGCAGTTCTTC. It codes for CASSLVAGASYNEQFF.